The clone carrying this TCR beta chain showed up many times. Its antigen is still unknown. The sample is drawn from a study of T cells in Graves' hyperthyroidism and ophthalmopathy. About the research overall: The authors collected peripheral blood at initial diagnosis, before any treatment. Study-wide findings and caveats: Ophthalmopathy onset followed model prediction by a median about 6.5 months.

There are 15 residues in the CDR3. Germline V gene data show CDR1 as SGHVS and CDR2 as FQNEAQ. V lost 5 bases to trimming and J lost 6 bases; unmatched junction nucleotides: 11. Using RNA transcripts as the source, TCR beta CDR3 regions were amplified. The TCR CDR3 was amplified in a first-round RT-PCR using the HTBI primer set. TCRdb re-analysed the multiplex PCR reads in MiXCR, keeping a single row per CDR3 protein. The sample includes 340,000 or so distinct CDR3 sequences, about 20% seen only once; the top ten take about half. Any patient presenting with uncontrolled infection, other autoimmune disease, pregnancy or lactation was left out. PBMCs came from less than 11 ml fresh peripheral blood.

The clonotype originates from a woman in her forties or fifties with Graves' hyperthyroidism. The rearrangement joins TRBV7-8 to TRBJ2-7, with 9 bases lining up with TRBD2. Sequencing input: blood. The CDR3 sequence: CASSPEAGGPSEQYF. The CDR3 DNA sequence: TGTGCCAGCAGCCCAGAAGCGGGAGGCCCCAGCGAGCAGTACTTC.